The source of this T cell receptor beta chain is a study of monozygotic twins with inflammatory bowel disease. Whole-study findings and limits: Repertoire similarity matched across concordant and discordant twins, perhaps owing to limited power.

Template switching introduced UMIs that contain a 6-nucleotide sample barcode. After re-calling the 5' RACE reads, TCRdb lists one entry per CDR3 protein, DNA absent. The sample yields about 380,000 distinct CDR3 sequences, of which the top ten take up around 2.6%. The CDR3 covers 16 residues. Germline V CDR1 and CDR2: MNHEY, SVGEGT. Comments on this clonotype: The antigen remains unidentified.

The rearrangement uses TRBV6-2 or TRBV6-3 and TRBJ2-3; the D call from TCRdb, TRBD1, cannot be confirmed without DNA. The source material was blood. The clonotype originates from a human donor with ulcerative colitis or Crohn's disease, or a healthy co-twin of an affected twin (not recorded which). This chain's CDR3 is CASSYSSGDPSNTQYF.